The 29 T cell receptor beta chains below all came from one sample that was sequenced in a study of blood T cell repertoires in COVID-19. Data came from immunoSEQ multiplex PCR; TCRdb stores just in-frame clones and leaves some out. The repertoire includes 330,000 or so clones, roughly nine tenths of them detected once, and around 4% sits in the top ten. Sequencing input: peripheral blood. These receptor sequences come from a woman aged 55 to 70 with COVID-19, enrolled during active disease.

V gene TRBV4-1 combines with J gene TRBJ1-1; D possibly corresponds to TRBD1 (5 bases). V was shortened by 4 bases and J by 5 bases, with 20 bases between the two germline ends. The CDR3 covers 16 residues. Germline V lookup: CDR1 MGHRA, CDR2 YSYEKL. This chain's CDR3 is CASSPEGSRRYTEAFF. The CDR3 nucleotides read TGCGCCAGCAGCCCAGAGGGGAGCAGGAGGTATACTGAAGCTTTCTTT.

This rearrangement joins TRBV2 to TRBJ2-2; D uncertain. Trimming cost V 6 bases and J 0 bases, with 11 bases left between them. Germline-derived CDR1 and CDR2 are SNHLY and FYNNEI. This CDR3 comprises 15 residues. Written as DNA, the CDR3 is TGTGCCAGCAGGATCGGTGGAGCGAACACCGGGGAGCTGTTTTTT. Protein: CASRIGGANTGELFF.

The V call is TRBV5-1, the J call TRBJ1-5; 7 nucleotides align to TRBD1. The germline CDR1 and CDR2 sequences are SGHRS and YFSETQ. This CDR3 region has 17 residues. The J segment lost 2 bases and the V segment lost 0 bases, leaving 8 bases of the junction unmatched. CDR3 sequence (DNA): TGCGCCAGCAGCTTGGGACAGGGTGTAGATGGCAATCAGCCCCAGCATTTT. It codes for CASSLGQGVDGNQPQHF.

This sequence joins TRBV5-4 and TRBJ1-2; D ambiguous. V lost 0 bases to trimming and J lost 8 bases, with 11 bases between them. The V gene's germline CDR1 is SGHNT and CDR2 YYREEE (reference sequence). The CDR3 is 13 residues long. Written as DNA, the CDR3 is TGTGCCAGCAGCTTGGTGAGGGCGGACGGCTACACCTTC. Translated: CASSLVRADGYTF.

The chain has TRBV7-2 and TRBJ2-5; 7 bases align to TRBD1. With 5 bases clipped from V and 5 bases from J, the junction kept 2 bases outside the gene matches. The CDR3 contains 12 residues. Germline V gene lookup returns CDR1 SGHTA and CDR2 FQGNSA. In DNA form, the CDR3 reads TGTGCCAGCAGCCAGGACAGGGAGACCCAGTACTTC. Residues: CASSQDRETQYF. Together with reference TRBV7-2 and TRBJ2-5, the CDR3 gives the full variable domain: GAGVSQSPSNKVTEKGKDVELRCDPISGHTALYWYRQSLGQGLEFLIYFQGNSAPDKSGLPSDRFSAERTGGSVSTLTIQRTQQEDSAVYLCASSQDRETQYFGPGTRLLVL.

The chain has TRBV28 and TRBJ2-1, with D possibly matching TRBD1 (6 bases). The germline V gene encodes CDR1 MDHEN and CDR2 SYDVKM. Trimming removed 3 bases at V and 7 bases at J, with 16 bases between. The CDR3 spans 15 residues. In DNA form, the CDR3 reads TGTGCCAGCAGTTTCGACCGGGCAGGGGAAAATGAGCAGTTCTTC. Its translation is CASSFDRAGENEQFF.

This clone showed up just once. V and J are TRBV4-2 and TRBJ1-2; 8 bases match TRBD1. The junction had 12 bases not matched to a gene; V was cut back by 4 bases and J by 5 bases. The CDR3 extends over 16 amino acids. CDR1 is LGHNA and CDR2 is YNFKEQ in the germline V gene. The CDR3 nucleotides are TGTGCCAGCAGCCGCCAAACAGGACAGGGAGGGTATGGCTACACCTTC. Translated, it gives CASSRQTGQGGYGYTF.

V gene TRBV18 combines with J gene TRBJ1-2; 11 nucleotides agree with TRBD1. CDR3 length equals 16 residues. The junction had 10 bases not matched to a gene; V was cut back by 3 bases and J by 7 bases. CDR1 KGHSH and CDR2 LQKENI come from the germline V gene. CDR3 DNA sequence: TGTGCCAGCTCACCTACCGCGGGACAGGGGGTGGCTGGCTACACCTTC. This sequence encodes CASSPTAGQGVAGYTF.

This chain uses TRBV7-7 with TRBJ2-6, with 8 positions matching TRBD1. V was clipped by 5 bases and J by 3 bases; unmatched bases: 9. CDR3 size: 17 residues. Germline lookup yields CDR1 SSHAT and CDR2 FNYEAQ (reference sequence). This CDR3 reads CASSARQGFRGANVLTF. CDR3 DNA: TGTGCCAGCAGCGCCAGACAGGGGTTCCGTGGGGCCAACGTCCTGACTTTC.

The chain couples TRBV25-1 to TRBJ2-3; 9 bases are a match to TRBD2. With 0 bases clipped from V and 2 bases from J, the junction kept 6 bases outside the gene matches. Germline CDR1 MGHDK, CDR2 SYGVNS. The CDR3 consists of 17 residues. CDR3 residues: CASSEYSTSGNTDTQYF. CDR3 in DNA: TGTGCCAGCAGTGAATATTCGACTAGCGGAAACACAGATACGCAGTATTTT.

The chain uses TRBV11-2 and TRBJ1-1; D is possibly TRBD1 (6 bases). Trimming cost V 5 bases and J 4 bases, with 14 bases left between them. Per germline, CDR1 SGHAT and CDR2 FQNNGV. This CDR3 region has 14 residues. CDR3 region: CASSGWVGATEAFF. The CDR3 DNA sequence: TGTGCCAGCAGCGGGTGGGTGGGGGCCACTGAAGCTTTCTTT. The variable domain in full, with the rest retrieved from reference TRBV11-2 and TRBJ1-1, is EAGVAQSPRYKIIEKRQSVAFWCNPISGHATLYWYQQILGQGPKLLIQFQNNGVVDDSQLPKDRFSAERLKGVDSTLKIQPAKLEDSAVYLCASSGWVGATEAFFGQGTRLTVV.

V is TRBV5-6 and J is TRBJ2-3; D gene ambiguous. CDR1 and CDR2 (germline): SGHDT, YYEEEE. The length of the CDR3 is 13 residues. V shed 0 bases and J shed 11 bases, with 13 bases lying between them. The CDR3 here is CASSLARRGEQYF. In DNA, the CDR3 is TGTGCCAGCAGCTTGGCCCGCCGAGGCGAGCAGTATTTT.

The chain is built from TRBV4-2 and TRBJ1-1; D might be TRBD1 (6 bases). V was shortened by 1 base and J by 9 bases, with 15 bases between the two germline ends. CDR1 LGHNA and CDR2 YNFKEQ come from the germline V gene. There are 14 residues in the CDR3. This CDR3 is CASSQGGQLFKAFF. The CDR3 region has the DNA TGTGCCAGCAGCCAAGGAGGACAGCTATTTAAAGCTTTCTTT.

The chain carries TRBV6-5 and TRBJ1-1; no definite D call. Germline assignment: CDR1 MNHEY and CDR2 SVGAGI. The germline V and J ends were trimmed by 7 bases and 5 bases, with 20 bases remaining between them. There are 15 residues in the CDR3. Here the CDR3 reads CASTRQRNLDTEAFF. The CDR3 nucleotides are TGTGCCAGCACCCGGCAGAGGAACCTGGATACTGAAGCTTTCTTT.

This chain joins TRBV24-1 and TRBJ2-2; possibly TRBD1 for D (5 bases). Per the germline V gene, CDR1 is KGHDR and CDR2 is SFDVKD. V was trimmed by 2 bases and J by 8 bases, leaving 11 bases between them. The length of the CDR3 is 14 residues. The CDR3, as DNA: TGTGCCACCAGTGATTCCCGGACAACAGGGGAGCTGTTTTTT. Translation: CATSDSRTTGELFF.

V and J are TRBV9 and TRBJ1-1; D uncertain. This CDR3 region has 13 residues. Trimming took 1 base from V and 3 from J, leaving 7 bases between them. The germline V gene has CDR1 SGDLS and CDR2 YYNGEE. The CDR3 DNA reads TGTGCCAGCAGCGTACACGGGGACACTGAAGCTTTCTTT. This sequence encodes CASSVHGDTEAFF. Together with reference TRBV9 and TRBJ1-1, the CDR3 gives the full variable domain: DSGVTQTPKHLITATGQRVTLRCSPRSGDLSVYWYQQSLDQGLQFLIQYYNGEERAKGNILERFSAQQFPDLHSELNLSSLELGDSALYFCASSVHGDTEAFFGQGTRLTVV.

This clone was observed a few times. The V and J genes are TRBV5-4 and TRBJ1-1; tentative D call: TRBD1 (5 bases). The length of the CDR3 is 16 residues. Germline loops: CDR1 SGHNT, CDR2 YYREEE (reference sequence). The V gene lost 4 bases and the J gene lost 2 bases, with 18 bases spanning the gap. CDR3 DNA: TGTGCCAGCAGCATGGCAGGGTTCTGGGGTAACACTGAAGCTTTCTTT. It is translated as CASSMAGFWGNTEAFF.

This sequence joins TRBV3-1 (or the pseudogene TRBV3-2) and TRBJ1-6; 8 nucleotides line up with TRBD1. Trimming removed 3 bases from V and 11 bases from J; junction bases left unmatched: 3. Germline loops: CDR1 LGHDT, CDR2 YNNKEL (reference sequence). The CDR3 is 13 amino acids. CDR3 loop: CASSHLQGAPLHF. The DNA of the CDR3 is TGTGCCAGCAGCCACCTACAGGGGGCACCCCTCCACTTT.

The chain employs TRBV3-1 (or the pseudogene TRBV3-2) and TRBJ2-6; TRBD1 might be the D (6 bases). The germline gives CDR1 LGHDT, CDR2 YNNKEL (reference sequence). V shed 2 bases and J shed 1 base, with 12 bases lying between them. This CDR3 has 17 amino acids. This chain's CDR3 is CASSQSPDSSGANVLTF. The CDR3 DNA is TGTGCCAGCAGCCAATCGCCGGACAGTTCTGGGGCCAACGTCCTGACTTTC.

Concerning this clone itself: Other DNA sequences in the sample encode the same CDR3. This chain links TRBV3-1 (or the pseudogene TRBV3-2) with TRBJ1-5; TRBD1 is a possible D gene (5 bases). V lost 1 base and J lost 4, with 5 bases in between. CDR1 and CDR2 from the germline V gene are LGHDT and YNNKEL (reference sequence). There are 13 residues in the CDR3. The CDR3 DNA follows: TGTGCCAGCAGCCAAGCAGGGAATCAGCCCCAGCATTTT. Translation gives CASSQAGNQPQHF.

V gene TRBV18 combines with J gene TRBJ2-6, with D tentatively TRBD1 (6 bases). The ends were cut back, 2 bases at V and 4 bases at J, with 18 bases in the middle. Per germline, CDR1 KGHSH and CDR2 LQKENI. This CDR3 is 18 amino acids long. In DNA form, the CDR3 reads TGTGCCAGCTCACCATTCTTTACAGGGATAACCGGGGCCAACGTCCTGACTTTC. It is translated as CASSPFFTGITGANVLTF. Combining the CDR3 with reference TRBV18 and TRBJ2-6 gives the whole variable domain NAGVMQNPRHLVRRRGQEARLRCSPMKGHSHVYWYRQLPEEGLKFMVYLQKENIIDESGMPKERFSAEFPKEGPSILRIQQVVRGDSAAYFCASSPFFTGITGANVLTFGAGSRLTVL.

V is TRBV5-1 and J is TRBJ2-1, with TRBD1 identical over 9 bases. The CDR3 runs 16 residues. Germline trimming cut 4 bases from V and 7 bases from J; bases unmatched to any gene: 12. Per germline, CDR1 SGHRS and CDR2 YFSETQ. The CDR3 DNA reads TGCGCCAGCAGCATTACCTACAGGGGGCGCGGTAATGAGCAGTTCTTC. It is translated as CASSITYRGRGNEQFF.

Here the CDR3 DNA reads TGTGCCAGCAGTTGGGGACTAGCGAAGAGCTCCTACGAGCAGTACTTC. It specifies CASSWGLAKSSYEQYF. This chain joins TRBV6-5 and TRBJ2-7; the match to TRBD2 covers 10 bases. V gave up 4 bases and J gave up 0 bases; unmatched junction bases: 6. The CDR3 length is 16 residues. Germline V lookup: CDR1 MNHEY, CDR2 SVGAGI.

This chain joins TRBV19 and TRBJ2-1; TRBD1 aligns across 9 bases. With V trimmed by 9 bases and J by 7 bases, 13 bases remained unmatched. This CDR3 comprises 15 residues. CDR1 and CDR2 (germline): LNHDA, SQIVND (reference sequence). The CDR3 loop is CASSITTGGKNEQFF. As DNA, the CDR3 is TGTGCCAGCAGCATTACAACAGGGGGCAAAAATGAGCAGTTCTTC.

This chain joins TRBV7-2 and TRBJ1-4; 8 positions agree with TRBD1. Germline CDR1 and CDR2: SGHTA and FQGNSA. V was clipped by 2 bases and J by 8 bases; unmatched bases: 10. This CDR3 region has 16 residues. This chain's CDR3 is CASSLRRTGLGEKLFF. DNA of the CDR3: TGTGCCAGCAGCTTACGAAGGACAGGGTTGGGGGAAAAACTGTTTTTT.

The chain recombines TRBV11-2 with TRBJ2-7, with 8 bases lining up with TRBD2. The CDR3 loop spans 15 amino acids. Trimming removed 4 bases from V and 6 bases from J; junction bases left unmatched: 11. CDR1 and CDR2 (germline): SGHAT, FQNNGV. The CDR3 DNA sequence: TGTGCCAGCAGCTCCTATCGGGGGGGGCCTACCGAGCAGTACTTC. It codes for CASSSYRGGPTEQYF.

This rearrangement joins TRBV28 to TRBJ1-5; 8 bases agree with TRBD1. J was trimmed by 4 bases and V by 3 bases; bases with no gene match: 8. CDR1 MDHEN and CDR2 SYDVKM come from the germline V gene. The CDR3 runs 16 residues. CDR3 bases: TGTGCCAGCAGTTTGGCGACAGGGGCCGGGAATCAGCCCCAGCATTTT. This translates into CASSLATGAGNQPQHF.

The chain carries TRBV2 and TRBJ1-1; no reliable D call. The germline V gene encodes CDR1 SNHLY and CDR2 FYNNEI. V shed 4 bases and J shed 6 bases, with 6 bases lying between them. The CDR3 extends over 11 amino acids. CDR3 region: CASSAGPEAFF. DNA of the CDR3: TGTGCCAGCAGTGCAGGCCCTGAAGCTTTCTTT.

The V gene is TRBV3-1 (or the pseudogene TRBV3-2), the J gene TRBJ1-2, with D tentatively TRBD1 (5 bases). Per the germline V gene, CDR1 is LGHDT and CDR2 is YNNKEL (reference sequence). Trimming removed 5 bases from V and 6 bases from J, with 22 bases in between. The CDR3 has 16 residues. The CDR3 sequence is CASSAIPPTGLDGYTF. As DNA, the CDR3 is TGTGCCAGCAGCGCTATTCCCCCTACAGGTCTGGATGGCTACACCTTC.